This T cell receptor beta chain derives from a study of regulatory T cells in long-lasting Graves disease. Library construction for TCR beta used iRepertoire HTBI primers and Arm-PCR of CDR3 regions. MiXCR was run by TCRdb on the multiplex PCR reads, yielding one entry per CDR3 protein. This sample has hundreds of thousands of distinct CDR3 sequences; roughly 15% occur once, and the top ten carry about 10%. The time point: newly diagnosed GD, antithyroid drugs for less than 3 months. Researchers made the TCR library from RNA that was extracted from PBMCs. This clonotype was detected many times. Its antigen is still unknown. Regarding the study as a whole: Having few samples may have compromised the accuracy. New patients shared over 900 public clonotypes, and persistent patients shared more, with 2,741.

Germline V gene lookup returns CDR1 SGHRS and CDR2 YFSETQ. The V gene end was trimmed by 7 bases and the J gene end by 2 bases; junction bases not matched to a gene: 12. The CDR3 spans 16 residues. In addition, the sample was reused for a study of T cells in Graves' hyperthyroidism and ophthalmopathy. Per that paper: First-round RT-PCR targeting the TCR CDR3 was performed with the HTBI primer set.

The specimen was peripheral blood mononuclear cells (PBMCs), collected at new diagnosis, from a patient treated with antithyroid drugs. The chain combines TRBV5-1 with TRBJ2-3; TRBD1 aligns across 8 bases. This clonotype was sampled from a woman in her 30s with Graves disease. The CDR3 is CASLDRAVSITDTQYF. CDR3 nucleotides: TGCGCCAGCCTGGACAGGGCGGTCTCAATCACAGATACGCAGTATTTT.